The 22 T cell receptor beta chains presented below share a single source sample, sequenced in a study of OX40 agonist ivuxolimab in advanced cancers. Receptor amplification or capture employed the immunoSEQ multiplex PCR assay. The table comes from immuneACCESS by way of TCRdb, which keeps in-frame sequences with V and J called. Part of the clones is missing from these tables; in studies checked, under half for an unresolved V gene and the rest for unknown reasons. Counted in this sample were roughly 57,000 clones; approximately 86% of them appeared once. Under 20% of the sample goes to the ten largest clones. Sequenced here: CD4+ or CD8+ T cells sorted from blood, sampled in a trial of the OX40 agonist ivuxolimab. These TCRs come from an adult with an advanced solid tumor such as melanoma, head and neck, liver or kidney cancer.

The sample holds one count of this clone. This chain links TRBV5-6 with TRBJ1-2; D not resolved. The V end was cut by 2 bases, the J end by 7 bases, with 18 bases between. This CDR3 contains 15 residues. CDR1 is SGHDT, CDR2 YYEEEE, per germline. Here the CDR3 DNA reads TGTGCCAGCAGCTTTGGTGGCGGGCCCCTTGCTGGCTACACCTTC. It is translated as CASSFGGGPLAGYTF. The entire variable domain, with the rest obtained from reference TRBV5-6 and TRBJ1-2, is as follows: DAGVTQSPTHLIKTRGQQVTLRCSPKSGHDTVSWYQQALGQGPQFIFQYYEEEERQRGNFPDRFSGHQFPNYSSELNVNALLLGDSALYLCASSFGGGPLAGYTFGSGTRLTVV.

This rearrangement joins TRBV7-4 to TRBJ2-7, with no clear D. The CDR3 has 15 amino acids. CDR1 and CDR2 from the germline V gene are SGHVT and SQSDAQ. V gave up 4 bases and J gave up 6 bases, with 19 bases separating them. CDR3 DNA sequence: TGTGCCAGCAGCTCTCGCTCGAGAGTTGTCGCCGAGCAGTACTTC. Translating it yields CASSSRSRVVAEQYF.

DNA of the CDR3: TGTGCCAGCTCACGGGGACAGCCTAATCAGCCCCAGCATTTT. It translates to CASSRGQPNQPQHF. This chain joins TRBV18 and TRBJ1-5, with 7 bases identical to TRBD1. The germline V gene encodes CDR1 KGHSH and CDR2 LQKENI. V dropped 4 bases and J dropped 4; count of bases not matched to a gene: 4. The CDR3 contains 14 residues.

This clone was counted a few times. This sequence joins TRBV5-1 and TRBJ2-2; TRBD2 agrees at 12 bases. CDR1 and CDR2 from the germline V gene are SGHRS and YFSETQ. Trimming at V came to 5 bases and at J to 2 bases, leaving 10 bases not matched to a gene. The length of the CDR3 is 18 residues. Written as DNA, the CDR3 is TGCGCCAGCAGGGGTCGACTAGCGGGAGACCTAAACACCGGGGAGCTGTTTTTT. It translates to CASRGRLAGDLNTGELFF. Full variable domain (rest looked up from reference TRBV5-1 and TRBJ2-2): KAGVTQTPRYLIKTRGQQVTLSCSPISGHRSVSWYQQTPGQGLQFLFEYFSETQRNKGNFPGRFSGRQFSNSRSEMNVSTLELGDSALYLCASRGRLAGDLNTGELFFGEGSRLTVL.

The chain combines TRBV18 with TRBJ2-2, with unresolved D. Germline V gives CDR1 KGHSH, CDR2 LQKENI. V was trimmed by 3 bases and J by 4 bases, leaving 15 bases between them. The CDR3 extends over 16 amino acids. The CDR3 DNA sequence: TGTGCCAGCTCACCGCTGGACCGACCGGGCACCGGGGAGCTGTTTTTT. Its protein is CASSPLDRPGTGELFF. Complete variable domain (other parts from reference TRBV18 and TRBJ2-2): NAGVMQNPRHLVRRRGQEARLRCSPMKGHSHVYWYRQLPEEGLKFMVYLQKENIIDESGMPKERFSAEFPKEGPSILRIQQVVRGDSAAYFCASSPLDRPGTGELFFGEGSRLTVL.

The chain combines TRBV7-9 with TRBJ2-5, with 8 bases lining up with TRBD2. CDR3 size: 14 residues. V trimming: 3 bases; J trimming: 11 bases; junction bases outside the gene matches: 11. Germline values: CDR1 SEHNR, CDR2 FQNEAQ (reference sequence). For the CDR3, the DNA is TGTGCCAGCAGCTTGGCTTCCGGGGGGGAAGAGCAGTACTTC. It codes for CASSLASGGEEQYF.

The CDR3 nucleotides read TGTGCCAGCAGCTTAGACGAGGAGCAGTTCTTC. Its protein product is CASSLDEEQFF. The V call is TRBV7-6, the J call TRBJ2-1; D unclear. From germline, CDR1 is SGHVS and CDR2 FNYEAQ. There are 11 residues in the CDR3. Trimming left V 1 base short and J 10 bases short, with 5 bases between.

This chain links TRBV30 with TRBJ2-2; a weak D match, TRBD1 (6 bases). Trimming took off 4 bases at V and 7 bases at J, with 13 bases between the two ends. There are 13 residues in the CDR3. The germline CDR1 and CDR2 sequences are GTSNPN and SVGIG (reference sequence). Here the CDR3 reads CAWKPQGHGELFF. CDR3 DNA sequence: TGTGCCTGGAAACCTCAGGGGCACGGGGAGCTGTTTTTT.

This clone appeared a few times. The rearrangement links TRBV7-2 to TRBJ1-1; a weak D match, TRBD1 (5 bases). The V and J ends lost 3 bases and 1 base respectively, with 9 bases between them. Germline V gene sequence: CDR1 SGHTA, CDR2 FQGNSA. The CDR3 runs to 14 residues. The DNA for the CDR3 is TGTGCCAGCAGCTTCAATGGACAGAACACTGAAGCTTTCTTT. It yields the protein CASSFNGQNTEAFF.

The V gene is TRBV4-1, the J gene TRBJ1-2; TRBD1 might be the D (5 bases). Germline lookup yields CDR1 MGHRA and CDR2 YSYEKL. Trimming removed 1 base at V and 2 bases at J, with 11 bases between. The CDR3 totals 15 residues. The CDR3: CASSQGAGTNYGYTF. CDR3 bases: TGCGCCAGCAGCCAAGGCGCAGGGACCAACTATGGCTACACCTTC.

The chain recombines TRBV28 with TRBJ1-2; D unresolved. Germline lookup yields CDR1 MDHEN and CDR2 SYDVKM. Deletions cut 1 base from V and 4 bases from J, with 10 bases between. The CDR3 spans 14 residues. For the CDR3, the DNA is TGTGCCAGCAGTTTATACGGGCGCAGCTATGGCTACACCTTC. Amino acid sequence: CASSLYGRSYGYTF.

This clone was detected once. The chain uses TRBV19 and TRBJ2-1, with 8 bases fitting TRBD2. The trim removed 1 base at V and 9 bases at J, leaving 2 bases unmatched. CDR3 length equals 13 residues. Germline CDR1 reads LNHDA; CDR2 reads SQIVND (reference sequence). The CDR3 DNA sequence: TGTGCCAGTAGTATAGGGCGGGAGGTTGAGCAGTTCTTC. Its translation: CASSIGREVEQFF.

This chain uses TRBV5-1 with TRBJ1-4; unclear D gene. The V end was cut by 1 base, the J end by 2 bases, with 12 bases between. Germline V gives CDR1 SGHRS, CDR2 YFSETQ. This CDR3 spans 16 amino acids. CDR3: CASSLRTTSTNEKLFF. The CDR3, as DNA: TGCGCCAGCAGCTTGAGGACTACTTCCACTAATGAAAAACTGTTTTTT.

CDR3 sequence: CASSLVGSSYNEQFF. The CDR3, as DNA: TGCGCCAGCAGCTTGGTTGGAAGCTCCTACAATGAGCAGTTCTTC. V is TRBV5-1 and J is TRBJ2-1; unclear D gene. V lost 0 bases and J lost 0, with 7 bases in between. This CDR3 is built from 15 residues. Germline values: CDR1 SGHRS, CDR2 YFSETQ.

The chain employs TRBV28 and TRBJ1-2; 10 nucleotides match TRBD1. The V gene end was trimmed by 1 base and the J gene end by 4 bases; junction bases not matched to a gene: 9. This CDR3 region has 17 residues. CDR1 is MDHEN, CDR2 SYDVKM, per germline. The CDR3 here is CASSLLGTGAGGYGYTF. CDR3 DNA sequence: TGTGCCAGCAGTTTATTAGGGACAGGGGCGGGAGGCTATGGCTACACCTTC.

As DNA, the CDR3 is TGCGCCAGCAGTGCTCGCGGGGCCTACAATGAGCAGTTCTTC. The encoded protein is CASSARGAYNEQFF. The V gene is TRBV10-1, the J gene TRBJ2-1; tentatively, D is TRBD2 (6 bases). Germline lookup yields CDR1 WNHNN and CDR2 SYGVQD (reference sequence). Trimming pared 4 bases from V and 2 bases from J, leaving 9 bases between. The CDR3 loop spans 14 amino acids.

The chain employs TRBV15 and TRBJ1-1, with D unresolved. Germline V gene sequence: CDR1 LNHNV, CDR2 YYDKDF (reference sequence). Trimming cost V 0 bases and J 6 bases, with 8 bases left between them. The CDR3 is 13 amino acids. Written as DNA, the CDR3 is TGTGCCACCAGCAGAGAGGAAAGTTCTGAAGCTTTCTTT. Its translation: CATSREESSEAFF.

This chain links TRBV7-2 with TRBJ1-1; D might be TRBD1 (5 bases). The germline V and J ends were trimmed by 6 bases and 3 bases, with 17 bases remaining between them. CDR1 and CDR2 (germline): SGHTA, FQGNSA. This CDR3 spans 15 amino acids. CDR3 DNA sequence: TGTGCCAGCAGAGGGCCCCCGGGGGTGTACACTGAAGCTTTCTTT. Its protein is CASRGPPGVYTEAFF.

The V gene is TRBV7-9, the J gene TRBJ1-1, with 8 nucleotides matching TRBD1. J lost 4 bases, V lost 5 bases, and 3 bases had no gene match. Per germline, CDR1 SEHNR and CDR2 FQNEAQ (reference sequence). The CDR3 contains 13 residues. CDR3 residues: CASSQGAVTEAFF. The CDR3 DNA reads as TGTGCCAGCAGCCAGGGGGCCGTCACTGAAGCTTTCTTT.

The V call is TRBV19, the J call TRBJ2-5; 7 bases line up with TRBD1. The CDR3 has 14 residues. Losses at the gene ends were 4 bases for V and 5 bases for J; bases not matched to a gene: 7. The germline gives CDR1 LNHDA, CDR2 SQIVND (reference sequence). Here the CDR3 reads CASSKGQRMETQYF. The DNA for the CDR3 is TGTGCCAGTAGTAAGGGACAGCGTATGGAGACCCAGTACTTC.

The chain uses TRBV20-1 and TRBJ2-1; unclear D gene. The CDR3 sequence is 11 residues long. The V end lost 5 bases, the J end lost 8 bases, and 10 bases lay between the germline ends. The germline CDR1 and CDR2 sequences are DFQATT and SNEGSKA (reference sequence). The CDR3 DNA reads TGCAGTGCTGTCGGAAGGGATGAGCAGTTCTTC. It codes for CSAVGRDEQFF.

This clone was detected only a few times. V is TRBV5-8 and J is TRBJ2-7; no firm D call. Trimming took 4 bases from V and 3 from J, leaving 11 bases between them. This CDR3 spans 13 amino acids. Germline V CDR1 and CDR2: SGHTS, YDEGEE. CDR3 in DNA: TGTGCCAGCAGCCGACACCCCATCTACGAGCAGTACTTC. Residues: CASSRHPIYEQYF.